This paragraph reports one T cell receptor (beta chain). Its target is unknown. The sample originates from a study of post-analysis software for immune sequencing data. Unique-molecular-identifier-tagged TCR beta cDNA libraries were used. Approximately 500,000 cDNA molecules were obtained from 1 to 10 million T cells. TCRdb analysed the PCR reads with MiXCR anew, one entry per CDR3 protein. The table includes a few hundred thousand distinct CDR3 sequences, under 40% detected once. Germline V CDR1 and CDR2: MNHEY, SVGEGT. The CDR3 length is 13 residues. Overall study findings and caveats: Included in a set of about five TRBV segments more frequent in patients than controls were TRBV5-6, TRBV5-1 and TRBV20-1.

This rearrangement joins TRBV6-2 or TRBV6-3 to TRBJ2-7; possibly TRBD1 for D (7 bases). The end of the DNA is better explained by TRBJ2-5, so the J call may be wrong. This TCR came from a girl aged 2 to 17 with multiple sclerosis. Material: blood. The CDR3 protein is CASSLQGRGTQYF. DNA for the CDR3: TGTGCCAGCAGCCTACAGGGGCGGGGGACCCAGTACTTC.